The 30 T cell receptor beta chains given below trace back to one sample, sequenced in a study of blood T cells in healthy people across ages. With a J-beta primer mix and a sample-barcoded 5' primer, a second PCR ran 7 to 11 cycles. Each CDR3 protein is one row after TCRdb ran MiXCR on the 5' RACE reads. The sample comprises approximately 900,000 distinct CDR3 sequences, roughly 43% of which are singletons, and around 15% rests with the top ten. Sequencing used blood. Receptor source: a man younger than 40 in good health.

The table lists this clonotype with many counts. The chain joins TRBV29-1 to TRBJ2-7; TRBD1 agrees at 9 bases. The V gene's germline CDR1 is SQVTM and CDR2 ANQGSEA. V lost 5 bases, J lost 0 bases, and 5 bases stayed unmatched. The CDR3 contains 14 residues. The CDR3 loop reads CSVLGQGSSYEQYF. In DNA, the CDR3 is TGCAGCGTTCTAGGACAGGGGAGCTCCTACGAGCAGTACTTC.

This clonotype was counted a single time. The genes are TRBV4-1 and TRBJ2-3; D is uncertain. V was shortened by 0 bases and J by 3 bases, with 10 bases between the two germline ends. The length of the CDR3 is 15 residues. In germline, CDR1 is MGHRA, CDR2 YSYEKL. The CDR3 DNA is TGCGCCAGCAGCCAAGAAGAGGCGTGGACAGATACGCAGTATTTT. Protein sequence: CASSQEEAWTDTQYF.

A few counts support this clonotype. This chain uses TRBV6-1 with TRBJ1-5; 7 bases line up with TRBD1. The CDR3 runs to 18 residues. V dropped 7 bases and J dropped 0; count of bases not matched to a gene: 15. Germline CDR1 is MNHNS and CDR2 is SASEGT. Here the CDR3 DNA reads TGTGCCAGCACCAATTCCGCAGGGGGGCTTTATAGCAATCAGCCCCAGCATTTT. It encodes CASTNSAGGLYSNQPQHF.

Note on this clonotype: The junction departs from the called germline gene at one end, perhaps through a read error. V and J are TRBV20-1 and TRBJ2-5; TRBD1 matches at 7 bases. Germline V gene data show CDR1 as DFQATT and CDR2 as SNEGSKA (reference sequence). The CDR3 has 17 residues. The CDR3 DNA reads TGCGGTGCCCCCGGAGGCGTGGCAGGGGGTACACAAGAGACCCAGTACTTC. Its protein is CGAPGGVAGGTQETQYF.

CDR3 amino acids: CSGQGTSIEQYF. DNA of the CDR3: TGCAGTGGGCAAGGGACTAGCATAGAGCAGTACTTC. The V and J genes are TRBV20-1 and TRBJ2-7; 9 positions match TRBD2. V lost 7 bases and J lost 7; bases outside the gene matches: 8. Germline CDR1 DFQATT, CDR2 SNEGSKA (reference sequence). The CDR3 is 12 residues long.

This sequence joins TRBV4-1 and TRBJ1-4; possibly TRBD1 for D (5 bases). The CDR3 has 13 residues. V was trimmed by 6 bases and J by 4 bases, leaving 9 bases between them. In germline, CDR1 is MGHRA, CDR2 YSYEKL. The CDR3 protein is CASSYGGNEKLFF. The CDR3 nucleotides read TGCGCCAGCAGTTACGGGGGTAATGAAAAACTGTTTTTT.

This clonotype was seen a few times. This chain links TRBV7-2 with TRBJ1-5, with 10 bases lining up with TRBD1. The V segment lost 5 bases and the J segment 6 bases; nucleotides outside the gene matches: 7. Germline-derived CDR1 and CDR2 are SGHTA and FQGNSA. This CDR3 spans 15 amino acids. CDR3 amino acids: CASSPTGGNTQPQHF. In DNA, the CDR3 is TGTGCCAGCAGCCCGACAGGGGGCAATACTCAGCCCCAGCATTTT.

This chain connects TRBV12-3 or TRBV12-4 to TRBJ2-1; tentative D call: TRBD2 (7 bases). CDR3 length equals 20 residues. Trimming pared 3 bases from V and 8 bases from J, leaving 32 bases between. In DNA form, the CDR3 reads TGTGCCAGCAGTTTCCTAAGGGGGGGTCAGGGAAACGTTAAGTTGGATGAGCAGTTCTTC. Protein sequence: CASSFLRGGQGNVKLDEQFF.

For this clonotype: A clone one base away is much larger, so this may be a read error. The rearrangement joins TRBV27 to TRBJ2-2, with D hard to call. Trimming stripped 6 bases from V and 6 bases from J, with 23 bases between. CDR1 MNHEY and CDR2 SMNVEV come from the germline V gene (reference sequence). This CDR3 spans 17 amino acids. CDR3 amino acids: CASSLTPQRPLPGELFF. Here the CDR3 DNA reads TGTGCCAGCAGCCTAACCCCCCAGAGGCCCCTGCCCGGGGAGCTGTTTTTT.

This clonotype has a single count. A clone one base away is much larger, so this may be a read error. This chain joins TRBV24-1 and TRBJ2-4, with unresolved D. The CDR3 is 17 residues long. V lost 4 bases, J lost 5 bases, and 20 bases lay in between. The germline V gene has CDR1 KGHDR and CDR2 SFDVKD. The CDR3 DNA reads TGTGCCACCAGTGAAGGTGTTGAACGCTCGGCCCAAAACATTCAGTACTTC. This encodes CATSEGVERSAQNIQYF.

This clonotype was detected once. This rearrangement joins TRBV21-1 to TRBJ2-2; TRBD1 is taken as the D call from the table, unchecked against the DNA. TRBV21-1 is noted as a pseudogene. This CDR3 region has 17 residues. The CDR3 here is CASSSNRRGPPTGELFF. The CDR3 DNA reads as TGTGCCAGCAGCTCCAATCGGAGGGGGCCTCCCACCGGGGAGCTGTTTTTT.

In its sample, this clonotype was seen once. The chain has TRBV4-1 and TRBJ1-2; D may be TRBD1 (6 bases). Germline values: CDR1 MGHRA, CDR2 YSYEKL. The CDR3 is made up of 14 amino acids. Trimming took 7 bases from V and 4 from J, leaving 16 bases between them. Here the CDR3 DNA reads TGCGCCAGCACTAACCCAGGGGAGGCCTATGGCTACACCTTC. Protein: CASTNPGEAYGYTF.

The V call is TRBV20-1, the J call TRBJ2-7; 7 positions match TRBD1. CDR3 size: 13 residues. Unmatched junction bases numbered 9, after V lost 7 bases and J lost 3 bases. The germline CDR1 and CDR2 sequences are DFQATT and SNEGSKA (reference sequence). In DNA, the CDR3 is TGCAGTGGCAGACAGGGCAGCCTCTACGAGCAGTACTTC. Amino acid sequence: CSGRQGSLYEQYF.

This sequence joins TRBV20-1 and TRBJ1-1, with 9 positions matching TRBD1. Germline V lookup: CDR1 DFQATT, CDR2 SNEGSKA (reference sequence). Germline trimming cut 0 bases from V and 4 bases from J; bases unmatched to any gene: 6. There are 15 residues in the CDR3. As DNA, the CDR3 is TGCAGTGCTAGAGATCTTCGACAGGGGGTCACTGAAGCTTTCTTT. Amino acids: CSARDLRQGVTEAFF.

The chain joins TRBV20-1 to TRBJ2-1; 10 nucleotides align to TRBD2. Germline V lookup: CDR1 DFQATT, CDR2 SNEGSKA (reference sequence). V lost 3 bases, J lost 2 bases, and 7 bases stayed unmatched. There are 16 residues in the CDR3. CDR3 residues: CSARYLAGDAYNEQFF. In DNA, the CDR3 is TGCAGTGCTAGGTATCTAGCGGGGGACGCCTACAATGAGCAGTTCTTC.

This clonotype came up a few times. The chain links TRBV7-9 to TRBJ1-2; D might be TRBD1 (5 bases). Germline V gene lookup returns CDR1 SEHNR and CDR2 FQNEAQ (reference sequence). V lost 1 base, J lost 7 bases, and 13 bases lay in between. The CDR3 consists of 14 residues. CDR3: CASSLDPGYGGYTF. The CDR3 coding sequence is TGTGCCAGCAGCTTAGACCCAGGGTACGGTGGCTACACCTTC.

The rearrangement links TRBV29-1 to TRBJ2-3; the match to TRBD1 covers 8 bases. There are 14 residues in the CDR3. J gave up 6 bases and V 5 bases, and 10 bases lay outside the gene matches. Germline V gene data show CDR1 as SQVTM and CDR2 as ANQGSEA. This CDR3 reads CSVNGQGATDTQYF. As DNA, the CDR3 is TGCAGCGTTAACGGGCAGGGGGCCACCGATACGCAGTATTTT.

This clonotype was seen more than once but under ten times. The CDR3 sequence: CASSYRSGRYF. The DNA for the CDR3 is TGTGCCAGCAGTTATCGTAGCGGGCGGTACTTC. This rearrangement joins TRBV6-2 or TRBV6-3 to TRBJ2-7; 7 bases align to TRBD2. V dropped 3 bases and J dropped 12; count of bases not matched to a gene: 5. Germline V gene sequence: CDR1 MNHEY, CDR2 SVGEGT. The CDR3 runs to 11 residues.

The chain carries TRBV7-9 and TRBJ2-1, with 10 nucleotides matching TRBD2. The V gene end was trimmed by 5 bases and the J gene end by 8 bases; junction bases not matched to a gene: 6. The CDR3 covers 14 residues. The germline V gene has CDR1 SEHNR and CDR2 FQNEAQ (reference sequence). CDR3 in DNA: TGTGCCAGCAGCCGGGCTAGCGGGGGCGATGAGCAGTTCTTC. Translating gives CASSRASGGDEQFF.

This sequence joins TRBV3-1 and TRBJ2-5, with TRBD2 matching over 7 bases. The last part of the DNA fits TRBJ2-7 better; the J call may be wrong. Germline V gene lookup returns CDR1 LGHDT and CDR2 YNNKEL (reference sequence). The CDR3 runs to 14 residues. Here the CDR3 reads CASSQVSGASEQYF. DNA for the CDR3: TGTGCCAGCAGCCAAGTCAGCGGGGCCTCCGAGCAGTACTTC.

This chain uses TRBV6-1 with TRBJ2-3, with D tentatively TRBD2 (5 bases). The V and J ends lost 4 bases and 4 bases respectively, with 18 bases between them. The CDR3 has 16 residues. The germline gives CDR1 MNHNS, CDR2 SASEGT. CDR3 nucleotide sequence: TGTGCCAGCAGTGGTGAGAGGGTCATCACAGCAGATACGCAGTATTTT. This translates into CASSGERVITADTQYF.

The CDR3: CASSPPTLTTDTQYF. The CDR3 DNA reads TGTGCCAGCAGCCCTCCGACCCTTACCACAGATACGCAGTATTTT. The V gene is TRBV7-9, the J gene TRBJ2-3; D gene unclear. Germline V gene sequence: CDR1 SEHNR, CDR2 FQNEAQ (reference sequence). Deletions cut 5 bases from V and 2 bases from J, with 14 bases between. The CDR3 contains 15 residues.

DNA of the CDR3: TGTGCCAGCAGCTTAAACCTGAACATTCAGTACTTC. Amino acids: CASSLNLNIQYF. This chain joins TRBV7-2 and TRBJ2-4; D remains ambiguous. The V gene lost 2 bases and the J gene lost 7 bases, with 6 bases spanning the gap. This CDR3 comprises 12 residues. The germline CDR1 and CDR2 sequences are SGHTA and FQGNSA. Looking up the rest from reference TRBV7-2 and TRBJ2-4 gives the full variable domain: GAGVSQSPSNKVTEKGKDVELRCDPISGHTALYWYRQSLGQGLEFLIYFQGNSAPDKSGLPSDRFSAERTGGSVSTLTIQRTQQEDSAVYLCASSLNLNIQYFGAGTRLSVL.

The chain employs TRBV12-3 or TRBV12-4 and TRBJ1-4, with D perhaps matching TRBD1 (5 bases). Trimming shortened V by 7 bases and J by 4 bases, and 13 bases separated the two germline ends. The CDR3 has 14 amino acids. CDR3 amino acids: CASNSGVFNEKLFF. The CDR3 nucleotides read TGTGCCAGCAATTCGGGGGTCTTTAATGAAAAACTGTTTTTT.

This rearrangement joins TRBV29-1 to TRBJ2-5; 13 bases are shared with TRBD2. Germline CDR1 SQVTM, CDR2 ANQGSEA. The trim removed 4 bases at V and 5 bases at J, leaving 16 bases unmatched. This CDR3 has 18 amino acids. CDR3 sequence: CSVVGTSGDPTNLETQYF. DNA for the CDR3: TGCAGCGTTGTGGGGACTAGCGGGGATCCCACCAACCTTGAGACCCAGTACTTC.

This chain links TRBV21-1 with TRBJ2-1; no check of the table's D call, TRBD1, against the DNA was made. TRBV21-1 has pseudogene status. The CDR3 is 16 residues long. The CDR3 protein is CASSNGRDRRYNEQFF. Written as DNA, the CDR3 is TGTGCCAGCAGCAACGGTCGGGACAGGAGATACAATGAGCAGTTCTTC.

The chain uses TRBV20-1 and TRBJ2-2; 7 nucleotides line up with TRBD1. CDR1 is DFQATT, CDR2 SNEGSKA, per germline (reference sequence). The CDR3 contains 13 residues. The V and J ends lost 8 bases and 6 bases, in that order; junction bases with no gene match: 9. CDR3 in DNA: TGCAGTACGAAAACAGGGGATGCCGGGGAGCTGTTTTTT. Protein product: CSTKTGDAGELFF.

The chain has TRBV7-2 and TRBJ1-4; maybe TRBD1 (5 bases). The CDR3 covers 17 residues. Trimming removed 1 base at V and 4 bases at J, with 16 bases between. Germline CDR1 is SGHTA and CDR2 is FQGNSA. DNA of the CDR3: TGTGCCAGCAGCTTAGGGGAGGTGGGGAGGGGTAATGAAAAACTGTTTTTT. This translates into CASSLGEVGRGNEKLFF. The full variable domain, rest sourced from reference TRBV7-2 and TRBJ1-4, is GAGVSQSPSNKVTEKGKDVELRCDPISGHTALYWYRQSLGQGLEFLIYFQGNSAPDKSGLPSDRFSAERTGGSVSTLTIQRTQQEDSAVYLCASSLGEVGRGNEKLFFGSGTQLSVL.

The chain employs TRBV6-2 or TRBV6-3 and TRBJ2-1; possible D gene TRBD1, 5 bases. The CDR3 is 11 residues long. Per the germline V gene, CDR1 is MNHEY and CDR2 is SVGEGT. Between the trimmed V and J ends, which lost 2 bases and 13 bases, there was a span of 9 bases. Here the CDR3 reads CASSYGRAQFF. As DNA, the CDR3 is TGTGCCAGCAGTTACGGCAGGGCCCAGTTCTTC.

This clonotype was seen a handful of times. CDR3 DNA: TGTGCCACCAGTGATTGGGGAGGAGATGAGCAGTTCTTC. Translating it yields CATSDWGGDEQFF. This chain uses TRBV24-1 with TRBJ2-1; possible D gene TRBD2, 6 bases. Germline V CDR1 and CDR2: KGHDR, SFDVKD. V lost 2 bases and J 8 bases, leaving 9 bases between the germline ends. The CDR3 has 13 residues.